The source of this T cell receptor beta chain is a study of blood T cells in healthy people across ages. In germline, CDR1 is LGHNA, CDR2 YSLEER. CDR3 length: 15 residues. J gave up 4 bases and V 4 bases, and 5 bases lay outside the gene matches. The use of a sample-barcoded 5' primer and a J-beta primer mix characterized a second PCR of roughly 7 to 11 cycles. TCRdb reprocessed the 5' RACE reads via MiXCR and lists one record per CDR3 protein. The sample consists of around 1.5 million distinct CDR3 sequences, roughly 60% of them appearing once. The receptor was isolated from a man in his late teens or twenties in good health. Sequencing was carried out using blood. The chain employs TRBV4-3 and TRBJ2-2; TRBD1 agrees at 8 bases. CDR3 in DNA: TGCGCCAGCAGCCCAACGACAGGGGCCACCGGGGAGCTGTTTTTT. Translated, it gives CASSPTTGATGELFF.